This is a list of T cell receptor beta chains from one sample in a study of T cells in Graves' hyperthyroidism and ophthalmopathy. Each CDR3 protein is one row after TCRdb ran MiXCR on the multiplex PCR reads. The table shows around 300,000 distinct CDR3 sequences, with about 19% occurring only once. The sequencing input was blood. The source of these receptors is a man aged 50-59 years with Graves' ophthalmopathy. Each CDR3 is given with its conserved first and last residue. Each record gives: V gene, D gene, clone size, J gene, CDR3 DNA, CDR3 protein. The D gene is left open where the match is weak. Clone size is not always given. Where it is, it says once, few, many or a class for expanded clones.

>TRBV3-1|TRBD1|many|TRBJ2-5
TGTGCCAGCAGCCAAGGACAGGGGTGGAAGTACTTC
CASSQGQGWKYF
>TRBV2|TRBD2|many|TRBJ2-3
TGTGCCAGCAGTGAAGGCGGGAGCGGCTCAGATACGCAGTATTTT
CASSEGGSGSDTQYF
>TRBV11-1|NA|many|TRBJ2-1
TGTGCCAGCAGCTTGGACCTTGGGCCATACAATGAGCAGTTCTTC
CASSLDLGPYNEQFF
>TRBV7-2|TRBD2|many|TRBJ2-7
TGTGCCAGCAGCTTTTTTTCGACTAGCGGGACCTACGAGCAGTACTTC
CASSFFSTSGTYEQYF
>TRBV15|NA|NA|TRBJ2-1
TGTGCCACCAGCAGAGGCCTGGGGGTCGACGAGCAGTTCTTC
CATSRGLGVDEQFF
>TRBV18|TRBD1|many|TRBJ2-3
TGTGCCAGCTCGTGGACAGGAGATACGCAGTATTTT
CASSWTGDTQYF
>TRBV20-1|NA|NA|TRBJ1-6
TGCAGTGCTAGAGTGGGGGAAGGAAGATCACCCCTCCACTTT
CSARVGEGRSPLHF
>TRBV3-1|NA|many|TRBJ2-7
TGTGCCAGCAGCCAAGCTAGGGGACAGCAGTACTTC
CASSQARGQQYF
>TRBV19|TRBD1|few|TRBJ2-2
TGTGCCAGTAGTACTAACAGGGGGCCTACCGGGGAGCTGTTTTTT
CASSTNRGPTGELFF
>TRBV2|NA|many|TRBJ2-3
TGTGCCAGCAGGGGTAGGGGGAGCACAGATACGCAGTATTTT
CASRGRGSTDTQYF
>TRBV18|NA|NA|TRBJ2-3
TGTGCCAGCTCACCATTTGATACGCAGTATTTT
CASSPFDTQYF
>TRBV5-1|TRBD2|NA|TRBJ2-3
TGCGCCAGCAGCTCGGATACTAGCGGGAGTACAGATACGCAGTATTTT
CASSSDTSGSTDTQYF
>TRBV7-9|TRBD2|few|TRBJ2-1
TGTGCCAGCAGCCCTCAAGGGGTGCGGGAGAAAAATGAGCAGTTCTTC
CASSPQGVREKNEQFF
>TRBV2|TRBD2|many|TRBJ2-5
TGTGCCAGCATGAATGGAGCGGGGGAGACCCAGTACTTC
CASMNGAGETQYF
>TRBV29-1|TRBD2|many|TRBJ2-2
TGCAGCGTTGGTGCGGGAGGGACGAACACCGGGGAGCTGTTTTTT
CSVGAGGTNTGELFF
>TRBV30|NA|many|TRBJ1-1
TGTGCCTGGAGTGCAGGCCCACCGGGCACTGAAGCTTTCTTT
CAWSAGPPGTEAFF
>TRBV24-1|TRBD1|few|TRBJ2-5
TGTGCCACCAGTGACAGGGGGTTGGAGACCCAGTACTTC
CATSDRGLETQYF
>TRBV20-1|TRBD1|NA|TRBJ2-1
TGCAGTGCTAGTGAGGGGACAGGGAAAAATGAGCAGTTCTTC
CSASEGTGKNEQFF
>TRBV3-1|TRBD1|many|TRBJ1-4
TGTGCCAGCAGCCAAAGGGACAGGGGAAAACTGTTTTTT
CASSQRDRGKLFF
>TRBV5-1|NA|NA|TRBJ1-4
TGCGCCAGCAGCTTGGTATCAGGGGCAACTAATGAAAAACTGTTTTTT
CASSLVSGATNEKLFF
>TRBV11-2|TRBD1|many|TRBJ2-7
TGTGCCAGCAGCTCCCTGTGGGACAGGGCATACGAGCAGTACTTC
CASSSLWDRAYEQYF
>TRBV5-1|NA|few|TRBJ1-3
TGCGCCAGCAGCTCAGTCTCTGGGAGGAACTCTGGAAACACCATATATTTT
CASSSVSGRNSGNTIYF
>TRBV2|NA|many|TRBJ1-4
TGTGCCAGCAGTCCAAGTAGGACAACTAATGAAAAACTGTTTTTT
CASSPSRTTNEKLFF
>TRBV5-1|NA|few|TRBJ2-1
TGCGCCAGCAGCGGGGCGGGACTTAGGGGCTACAATGAGCAGTTCTTC
CASSGAGLRGYNEQFF
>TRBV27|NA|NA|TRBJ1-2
TGTGCCAGCAGTTTATCAGGTCATGGCTACACCTTC
CASSLSGHGYTF
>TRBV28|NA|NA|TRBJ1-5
TGTGCCAGCAGTTTAAGGGACGGAATCAATCAGCCCCAGCATTTT
CASSLRDGINQPQHF
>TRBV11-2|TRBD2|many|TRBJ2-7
TGTGCCAGCAGCTTACCCTCAGGGAGGGATTACGAGCAGTACTTC
CASSLPSGRDYEQYF
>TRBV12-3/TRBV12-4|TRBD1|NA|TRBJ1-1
TGTGCCAGCAGCCGCGGGACAGGGAGAACTGAAGCTTTCTTT
CASSRGTGRTEAFF
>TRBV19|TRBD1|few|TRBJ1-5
TGTGCCAGTCAAGGACAGGGAAGCAATCAGCCCCAGCATTTT
CASQGQGSNQPQHF
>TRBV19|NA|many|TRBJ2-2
TGTGCCAGTAGGCAAGAGCATGGGTTGACGAACACCGGGGAGCTGTTTTTT
CASRQEHGLTNTGELFF
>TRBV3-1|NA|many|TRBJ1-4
TGTGCCAGCAGCCAAGTAACGGCCGTCGTCAGGAAACTGTTTTTT
CASSQVTAVVRKLFF
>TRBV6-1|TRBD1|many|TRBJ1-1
TGTGCCAGCAGTTCGACCGGACAGGGTTTGGCCACTGAAGCTTTCTTT
CASSSTGQGLATEAFF
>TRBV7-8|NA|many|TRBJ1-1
TGTGCCAGCAGCTCCCACAGGGAGAACACTGAAGCTTTCTTT
CASSSHRENTEAFF
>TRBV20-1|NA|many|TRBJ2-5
TGCAGTGCTAGAGATAGTCGCAGCCAAGAGACCCAGTACTTC
CSARDSRSQETQYF
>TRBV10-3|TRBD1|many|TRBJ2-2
TGTGCCATCAGTGGGGGACAGGAGAACACCGGGGAGCTGTTTTTT
CAISGGQENTGELFF
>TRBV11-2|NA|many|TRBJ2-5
TGTGCCAGCAGCCCCGACGGGCGGCAGACCCAGTACTTC
CASSPDGRQTQYF
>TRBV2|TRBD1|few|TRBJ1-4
TGTGCCAGCCCTATTGCCGGGACAGGGAGTGAAAAACTGTTTTTT
CASPIAGTGSEKLFF
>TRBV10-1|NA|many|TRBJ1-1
TGCGCCAGCAGTGAGTCGAGGAAAGGGGTCACTGAAGCTTTCTTT
CASSESRKGVTEAFF
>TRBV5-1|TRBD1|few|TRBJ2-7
TGCGCCAGCAGCATTGGGACAGGGGGTGAGCAGTACTTC
CASSIGTGGEQYF
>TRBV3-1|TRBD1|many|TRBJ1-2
TGTGCCAGCAGCCAAGGAGACAGGGAGGGTGGCTACACCTTC
CASSQGDREGGYTF
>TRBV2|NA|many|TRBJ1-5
TGTGCCAGCAGAGGACAGATTAATCAGCCCCAGCATTTT
CASRGQINQPQHF